A single sample is the source of the 22 T cell receptor beta chains below, sequenced in a study of long-term antiretroviral therapy in people with HIV. The run of the v3.0 immunoSEQ assay was at survey level. Some clones are missing from TCRdb's copy, which holds only in-frame ones; the method was immunoSEQ multiplex PCR. The repertoire consists of tens of thousands of clones, with around 84% occurring once and the leading ten covering under 8%. The sample here was unsorted PBMCs, taken 0.4 years after starting antiretroviral therapy. The source of these receptors is a man younger than 30 with HIV.

V gene TRBV18 combines with J gene TRBJ1-3, with 10 bases identical to TRBD1. The germline gives CDR1 KGHSH, CDR2 LQKENI. The CDR3 is made up of 15 amino acids. V dropped 3 bases and J dropped 4; count of bases not matched to a gene: 3. CDR3 loop: CASSPGQGFGNTIYF. The CDR3, as DNA: TGTGCCAGCTCACCGGGACAGGGGTTCGGAAACACCATATATTTT.

J is TRBJ2-1 and V is TRBV7-9; no clear D gene. This CDR3 spans 16 amino acids. Germline V lookup: CDR1 SEHNR, CDR2 FQNEAQ (reference sequence). Deletions cut 1 base from V and 4 bases from J, with 14 bases between. The CDR3 spells CASSLGWAGSYNEQFF. The CDR3 DNA is TGTGCCAGCAGCTTAGGCTGGGCAGGTAGTTACAATGAGCAGTTCTTC.

V and J are TRBV15 and TRBJ1-1; 8 nucleotides match TRBD1. The germline V gene has CDR1 LNHNV and CDR2 YYDKDF (reference sequence). CDR3 size: 15 residues. The trim removed 2 bases at V and 5 bases at J, leaving 7 bases unmatched. The CDR3 spells CATSRLRQGWTEAFF. DNA for the CDR3: TGTGCCACCAGCAGATTGCGACAGGGGTGGACTGAAGCTTTCTTT.

The genes are TRBV9 and TRBJ2-2, with TRBD1 as a possible D gene (5 bases). V dropped 3 bases and J dropped 6 bases, with 12 bases sitting between them. The CDR3 extends over 14 amino acids. Germline CDR1 SGDLS, CDR2 YYNGEE. CDR3: CASSEQASPGELFF. Written as DNA, the CDR3 is TGTGCCAGCAGCGAACAGGCGTCACCCGGGGAGCTGTTTTTT.

The V and J genes are TRBV19 and TRBJ1-5, with TRBD1 matching over 7 bases. V gave up 3 bases and J gave up 0 bases; unmatched junction bases: 11. There are 18 residues in the CDR3. Germline V gene sequence: CDR1 LNHDA, CDR2 SQIVND (reference sequence). The CDR3 nucleotides read TGTGCCAGTAGTATCGACAGGGAGCCACCGTATAGCAATCAGCCCCAGCATTTT. Residues: CASSIDREPPYSNQPQHF.

The J gene is TRBJ2-7, the V gene TRBV28; D possibly corresponds to TRBD2 (6 bases). Per germline, CDR1 MDHEN and CDR2 SYDVKM. CDR3 length equals 14 residues. The ends were cut back, 3 bases at V and 5 bases at J, with 14 bases in the middle. DNA for the CDR3: TGTGCCAGCAGTTTTAAGCTAGCGAACCACGAGCAGTACTTC. It yields the protein CASSFKLANHEQYF.

The V call is TRBV27, the J call TRBJ2-7; D is ambiguous. Trimming took off 8 bases at V and 4 bases at J, with 3 bases between the two ends. CDR1 is MNHEY, CDR2 SMNVEV, per germline (reference sequence). This CDR3 spans 9 amino acids. The CDR3 loop reads CASGYEQYF. DNA of the CDR3: TGTGCCAGCGGATACGAGCAGTACTTC.

This rearrangement joins TRBV28 to TRBJ2-5; tentatively, D is TRBD1 (5 bases). The CDR3 runs 16 residues. Looked up from germline, CDR1 is MDHEN and CDR2 is SYDVKM. V was trimmed by 7 bases and J by 0 bases, leaving 18 bases between them. The CDR3 sequence is CASTPKGHSYQETQYF. The CDR3 DNA follows: TGTGCCAGCACCCCCAAAGGACATTCGTACCAAGAGACCCAGTACTTC.

V usage is TRBV10-3 and J usage is TRBJ2-1, with D perhaps being TRBD1 or TRBD2 (5 bases each). The germline CDR1 and CDR2 sequences are ENHRY and SYGVKD. The CDR3 runs to 16 residues. Trimming cost V 7 bases and J 7 bases, with 23 bases left between them. The CDR3: CAITSSGGFPRNEQFF. Here the CDR3 DNA reads TGTGCCATCACTAGCAGTGGGGGATTCCCTAGGAATGAGCAGTTCTTC.

The chain combines TRBV9 with TRBJ1-2; the D gene is possibly TRBD1 (5 bases). Trimming stripped 6 bases from V and 2 bases from J, with 23 bases between. The CDR3 sequence is 17 residues long. Germline CDR1 reads SGDLS; CDR2 reads YYNGEE. CDR3 DNA: TGTGCCAGCACCCAGAGGGCAGGGTCGCCCTTCAACTATGGCTACACCTTC. It is translated as CASTQRAGSPFNYGYTF. The whole variable domain, filled in from reference TRBV9 and TRBJ1-2, reads DSGVTQTPKHLITATGQRVTLRCSPRSGDLSVYWYQQSLDQGLQFLIQYYNGEERAKGNILERFSAQQFPDLHSELNLSSLELGDSALYFCASTQRAGSPFNYGYTFGSGTRLTVV.

This chain joins TRBV7-9 and TRBJ1-4, with 8 bases matching TRBD1. V lost 5 bases and J lost 4; bases outside the gene matches: 3. There are 14 residues in the CDR3. Germline CDR1 is SEHNR and CDR2 is FQNEAQ (reference sequence). The DNA of the CDR3 is TGTGCCAGCAGCGGACAGGGACTTAATGAAAAACTGTTTTTT. Translated, it gives CASSGQGLNEKLFF.

Judged by abundance, this clone is medium-sized. This sequence joins TRBV27 and TRBJ2-7; D gene ambiguous. The ends were cut back, 6 bases at V and 6 bases at J, with 15 bases in the middle. The germline CDR1 and CDR2 sequences are MNHEY and SMNVEV (reference sequence). The CDR3 runs to 13 residues. The CDR3 sequence is CASSLTSWGEQYF. The CDR3 bases are TGTGCCAGCAGCCTGACCTCTTGGGGCGAGCAGTACTTC.

The gene calls are TRBV2 and TRBJ1-2, with D perhaps TRBD1 (5 bases). Germline V gene sequence: CDR1 SNHLY, CDR2 FYNNEI. CDR3 length equals 14 residues. Trimming removed 7 bases at V and 7 bases at J, with 19 bases between. In nucleotides, the CDR3 is TGTGCCAGCAATCTTTGGGACCGGGAGGGTGGCTACACCTTC. Its translation is CASNLWDREGGYTF.

The chain uses TRBV6-6 and TRBJ2-7; D is perhaps TRBD1 or TRBD2 (5 bases each). The CDR3 runs 13 residues. Germline V CDR1 and CDR2: MNHNY, SVGAGI (reference sequence). Trimming pared 7 bases from V and 3 bases from J, leaving 13 bases between. The CDR3 bases are TGTGCCAGCACTCCTGGGGGAAGCTACGAGCAGTACTTC. This encodes CASTPGGSYEQYF.

The rearrangement joins TRBV9 to TRBJ2-1, with 7 bases that match TRBD2. With 4 bases clipped from V and 8 bases from J, the junction kept 6 bases outside the gene matches. CDR1 and CDR2 (germline): SGDLS, YYNGEE. The CDR3 length is 13 residues. The CDR3 DNA sequence: TGTGCCAGCAGCTTGGGGGGGTACGATGAGCAGTTCTTC. Protein product: CASSLGGYDEQFF.

The chain links TRBV28 to TRBJ2-7; D not resolved. V was trimmed by 6 bases and J by 6 bases, leaving 12 bases between them. Per the germline V gene, CDR1 is MDHEN and CDR2 is SYDVKM. This CDR3 region has 12 residues. DNA for the CDR3: TGTGCCAGCAGCACTCTGACTGTCGAGCAGTACTTC. Protein product: CASSTLTVEQYF.

V usage is TRBV28 and J usage is TRBJ1-1; the D gene is possibly TRBD1 (5 bases). Germline V gives CDR1 MDHEN, CDR2 SYDVKM. CDR3 length: 13 residues. Trimming stripped 5 bases from V and 4 bases from J, with 11 bases between. The CDR3 here is CASSEYRGTEAFF. CDR3 in DNA: TGTGCCAGCAGTGAATATAGGGGCACTGAAGCTTTCTTT.

The J gene is TRBJ1-5, the V gene TRBV19, with D unresolved. The CDR3 covers 16 residues. Germline values: CDR1 LNHDA, CDR2 SQIVND (reference sequence). The V and J ends lost 1 base and 0 bases respectively, with 10 bases between them. CDR3 coding DNA: TGTGCCAGTAGTATAGGTCCGGGAGATAGCAATCAGCCCCAGCATTTT. Its translation is CASSIGPGDSNQPQHF.

The rearrangement uses TRBV5-6 and TRBJ2-1; 7 nucleotides match TRBD2. The germline gives CDR1 SGHDT, CDR2 YYEEEE. After removal of 0 bases from V and 9 bases from J, the junction contained 9 bases not matched to a gene. The CDR3 is 15 residues long. The CDR3 DNA sequence: TGTGCCAGCAGCTTGGTTGGCGGGAGTGTGGGTGAGCAGTTCTTC. Protein product: CASSLVGGSVGEQFF.

V usage is TRBV9 and J usage is TRBJ2-2; D may match TRBD1 or TRBD2 (5 bases each). V lost 0 bases and J 0 bases, leaving 15 bases between the germline ends. The CDR3 has 18 residues. From germline, CDR1 is SGDLS and CDR2 YYNGEE. The chain's CDR3 is CASSVEGEPGPNTGELFF. The CDR3 DNA follows: TGTGCCAGCAGCGTAGAGGGAGAACCGGGACCGAACACCGGGGAGCTGTTTTTT.

The CDR3 DNA is TGTGCCAGCAGTGAACAGGAGGGATACGAGCAGTACTTC. Translating it yields CASSEQEGYEQYF. The rearrangement links TRBV27 to TRBJ2-7, with D tentatively TRBD2 (6 bases). Germline CDR1 and CDR2: MNHEY and SMNVEV (reference sequence). V was pared by 5 bases and J by 4 bases, with 12 bases between. The CDR3 is 13 amino acids.

The chain carries TRBV7-6 and TRBJ1-1; D unresolved. The germline gives CDR1 SGHVS, CDR2 FNYEAQ. V shed 4 bases and J shed 3 bases, with 15 bases lying between them. The CDR3 totals 15 residues. CDR3 residues: CASSSPADRDTEAFF. CDR3 nucleotides: TGTGCCAGCAGCTCCCCGGCGGACCGGGACACTGAAGCTTTCTTT.